Detailed here is one T cell receptor (beta chain). The CDR3 is made up of 13 amino acids. V lost 1 base and J 2 bases, leaving 6 bases between the germline ends. The V gene's germline CDR1 is SGHTA and CDR2 FQGNSA. This record comes from a study of response to subunit inactivated influenza vaccine. TCRdb used MiXCR to reprocess the RT-PCR reads, holding one entry per CDR3 protein. The sample carries hundreds of thousands of distinct CDR3 sequences, about 17% recorded once. This TCR came from a man aged 50-75 years who received an inactivated influenza vaccine. Specimen: CD4+ T cells sorted from PBMCs, collected roughly 24 months after vaccination. This chain connects TRBV7-2 to TRBJ2-7; D not certain. This chain's CDR3 is CASSLVMPYEQYF. CDR3 coding DNA: TGTGCCAGCAGCTTAGTAATGCCCTACGAGCAGTACTTC.